This T cell receptor beta chain comes out of a study of Tregs in tolerant kidney transplant recipients. Trimming pared 1 base from V and 2 bases from J, leaving 12 bases between. Germline CDR1 MGHRA, CDR2 YSYEKL. The CDR3 runs 15 residues. The study's findings and limits: Activated donor B cell expansion appeared to reveal the most relevant donor-specific TCRbeta repertoire. In tolerant patients, donor-specific Tregs outgrew total Tregs, suggesting antigen-driven expansion.

Only in-frame clones appear in the TCRdb table, and some are missing; sequencing was by immunoSEQ multiplex PCR. The sample consists of tens of thousands of clones, around 87% of them appearing once. Comments on this clone: Its antigen is still unknown.

The nonmyeloablative bone marrow transplants came from related graft donors, with transient mixed chimerism. Specimen: CD4+ T cells from blood (PBMCs), collected 6 months after the transplant. This clonotype was sampled from a human patient who received a combined kidney and bone marrow transplant. T cells may partly derive from the graft donor. V and J are TRBV4-1 and TRBJ2-7; D is unclear. In DNA, the CDR3 is TGCGCCAGCAGCCAAGGCGGCATATCCCCCTACGAGCAGTACTTC. This sequence encodes CASSQGGISPYEQYF.